The 22 T cell receptor beta chains below were found in one sample sequenced in a study of CD8 T cells in Susac syndrome. With random hexamers, 0.5 to 1 ug RNA was reverse transcribed. TCRdb itself ran the immunoSEQ multiplex PCR reads through MiXCR, one entry per CDR3 protein. The sample has 150,000 to 200,000 distinct CDR3 sequences; approximately 96% are singletons. Specimen: CD4+ T cells from PBMCs. The receptors originated from a human donor in good health.

The CDR3 sequence is CASSSGLAASSYEQYF. CDR3 nucleotide sequence: TGCGCCAGCAGCTCGGGACTAGCGGCAAGCTCCTACGAGCAGTACTTC. The chain recombines TRBV5-1 with TRBJ2-7; 11 bases match TRBD2. Germline-derived CDR1 and CDR2 are SGHRS and YFSETQ. Trimming at V came to 3 bases and at J to 0 bases, leaving 5 bases not matched to a gene. This CDR3 comprises 16 residues.

This clonotype has a single count. The V gene is TRBV5-4, the J gene TRBJ1-1; D remains unclear. The V end was cut by 5 bases, the J end by 1 base, with 12 bases between. The CDR3 contains 14 residues. The germline V gene has CDR1 SGHNT and CDR2 YYREEE (reference sequence). The CDR3 nucleotides are TGTGCCAGCAGTTCCCTACTCGAGAACACTGAAGCTTTCTTT. Protein sequence: CASSSLLENTEAFF.

The chain couples TRBV12-3 or TRBV12-4 to TRBJ1-2; D not certain. The CDR3 spans 12 residues. Trimming took 1 base from V and 4 from J, leaving 4 bases between them. The CDR3 sequence is CASSLGSYGYTF. The DNA of the CDR3 is TGTGCCAGCAGTTTAGGAAGCTATGGCTACACCTTC.

This clonotype was picked up one time. The chain couples TRBV2 to TRBJ1-6, with 9 bases fitting TRBD1. The germline V gene has CDR1 SNHLY and CDR2 FYNNEI. The CDR3 extends over 12 amino acids. The V gene end was trimmed by 6 bases and the J gene end by 16 bases; junction bases not matched to a gene: 7. The CDR3, as DNA: TGTGCCAGCAGACAGGGGGCACCCCTACTCCACTTT. Residues: CASRQGAPLLHF. Full variable domain (rest looked up from reference TRBV2 and TRBJ1-6): EPEVTQTPSHQVTQMGQEVILRCVPISNHLYFYWYRQILGQKVEFLVSFYNNEISEKSEIFDDQFSVERPDGSNFTLKIRSTKLEDSAMYFCASRQGAPLLHFGNGTRLTVT.

J is TRBJ2-7 and V is TRBV9; possible D gene TRBD1, 5 bases. This CDR3 spans 14 amino acids. Per germline, CDR1 SGDLS and CDR2 YYNGEE. V gave up 5 bases and J gave up 1 base, with 13 bases separating them. CDR3 residues: CASSASAGSYEQYF. The CDR3 nucleotides are TGTGCCAGCAGTGCCTCGGCAGGGTCCTACGAGCAGTACTTC. The complete variable domain, with remaining parts taken from reference TRBV9 and TRBJ2-7, reads DSGVTQTPKHLITATGQRVTLRCSPRSGDLSVYWYQQSLDQGLQFLIQYYNGEERAKGNILERFSAQQFPDLHSELNLSSLELGDSALYFCASSASAGSYEQYFGPGTRLTVT.

This chain links TRBV20-1 with TRBJ2-5, with D perhaps matching TRBD1 (6 bases). The CDR3 length is 13 residues. With 1 base removed from V and 3 bases from J, the gap between germline ends came to 9 bases. Per germline, CDR1 DFQATT and CDR2 SNEGSKA (reference sequence). Written as DNA, the CDR3 is TGCAGTGCTAGAGTGTCAGGGGAAGAGACCCAGTACTTC. It is translated as CSARVSGEETQYF.

J is TRBJ2-6 and V is TRBV30, with D unresolved. V was clipped by 0 bases and J by 0 bases, with 6 bases between them. The germline gives CDR1 GTSNPN, CDR2 SVGIG (reference sequence). This CDR3 contains 15 residues. The CDR3 DNA is TGTGCCTGGAGTGTACGAGGCTCTGGGGCCAACGTCCTGACTTTC. Translation: CAWSVRGSGANVLTF.

The chain has TRBV18 and TRBJ2-7; D is uncertain. The CDR3 has 16 residues. V was trimmed by 6 bases and J by 0 bases, leaving 18 bases between them. The V gene's germline CDR1 is KGHSH and CDR2 LQKENI. The CDR3, as DNA: TGTGCCAGCTCGCCCACGTCCGGGTTACTCTCCTACGAGCAGTACTTC. Protein: CASSPTSGLLSYEQYF.

The chain links TRBV28 to TRBJ2-1, with 15 positions matching TRBD2. The CDR3 covers 15 residues. Germline CDR1 and CDR2: MDHEN and SYDVKM. V lost 6 bases, J lost 7 bases, and 4 bases stayed unmatched. The CDR3 sequence is CASRGTSGGRNEQFF. DNA for the CDR3: TGTGCCAGCAGGGGGACTAGCGGGGGGAGGAATGAGCAGTTCTTC.

About this clonotype: A read error may produce the germline difference seen at one junction end. The chain employs TRBV20-1 and TRBJ2-1, with 11 bases fitting TRBD2. CDR3 size: 11 residues. Germline V gene sequence: CDR1 DFQATT, CDR2 SNEGSKA (reference sequence). The CDR3 here is CSARVTSGGAF. In DNA form, the CDR3 reads TGCAGTGCTAGAGTAACTAGCGGGGGAGCTTTC.

This clonotype was detected once. This chain joins TRBV7-8 and TRBJ1-2; tentatively, D is TRBD1 (6 bases). Germline CDR1 is SGHVS and CDR2 is FQNEAQ. V dropped 4 bases and J dropped 0 bases, with 9 bases sitting between them. This CDR3 spans 14 amino acids. In DNA form, the CDR3 reads TGTGCCAGCAGCTGGGGGGGGCCTAACTATGGCTACACCTTC. Residues: CASSWGGPNYGYTF.

The chain joins TRBV29-1 to TRBJ2-1; D is possibly TRBD1 or TRBD2 (6 bases each). From germline, CDR1 is SQVTM and CDR2 ANQGSEA. The CDR3 is 13 residues long. Trimming left V 7 bases short and J 7 bases short, with 17 bases between. In DNA form, the CDR3 reads TGCAGCGCCGGGGGCCAAGGCCCAAATGAGCAGTTCTTC. Translated, it gives CSAGGQGPNEQFF.

The chain couples TRBV30 to TRBJ2-2; tentatively, D is TRBD2 (6 bases). The V and J ends lost 2 bases and 6 bases respectively, with 7 bases between them. In germline, CDR1 is GTSNPN, CDR2 SVGIG (reference sequence). This CDR3 has 12 residues. DNA for the CDR3: TGTGCCTGGAGTAGGAGGGCCGGGGAGCTGTTTTTT. Translation gives CAWSRRAGELFF. The entire variable domain, with the rest obtained from reference TRBV30 and TRBJ2-2, is as follows: SQTIHQWPATLVQPVGSPLSLECTVEGTSNPNLYWYRQAAGRGLQLLFYSVGIGQISSEVPQNLSASRPQDRQFILSSKKLLLSDSGFYLCAWSRRAGELFFGEGSRLTVL.

V and J are TRBV20-1 and TRBJ2-7; D is undetermined. Germline assignment: CDR1 DFQATT and CDR2 SNEGSKA (reference sequence). V was shortened by 1 base and J by 6 bases, with 10 bases between the two germline ends. The CDR3 is made up of 12 amino acids. CDR3 nucleotide sequence: TGCAGTGCTAGAGCAACCCAAGGCGAGCAGTACTTC. This encodes CSARATQGEQYF.

CDR3 nucleotide sequence: TGCAGCGTATATGCCGGGACAGCCGGTGGCTACACCTTC. Amino acid sequence: CSVYAGTAGGYTF. The chain links TRBV29-1 to TRBJ1-2, with 7 bases fitting TRBD1. The CDR3 totals 13 residues. Germline assignment: CDR1 SQVTM and CDR2 ANQGSEA. The trim removed 6 bases at V and 7 bases at J, leaving 11 bases unmatched.

This sequence joins TRBV10-3 and TRBJ1-6; D perhaps matches TRBD1 (5 bases). Germline assignment: CDR1 ENHRY and CDR2 SYGVKD. V was trimmed by 8 bases and J by 9 bases, leaving 11 bases between them. CDR3 length: 12 amino acids. CDR3 residues: CAIRTTGSPLHF. In DNA, the CDR3 is TGTGCCATCCGGACAACGGGTTCACCCCTCCACTTT.

The chain links TRBV3-1 to TRBJ1-5; D is unclear. V dropped 5 bases and J dropped 2 bases, with 13 bases sitting between them. The CDR3 contains 15 residues. Germline V lookup: CDR1 LGHDT, CDR2 YNNKEL (reference sequence). The CDR3 bases are TGTGCCAGCAGCTCCGGAGTTGGGGGCAATCAGCCCCAGCATTTT. Residues: CASSSGVGGNQPQHF.

This chain joins TRBV7-2 and TRBJ2-5; D unclear. The CDR3 covers 14 residues. Per the germline V gene, CDR1 is SGHTA and CDR2 is FQGNSA. The V end was cut by 1 base, the J end by 2 bases, with 8 bases between. Written as DNA, the CDR3 is TGTGCCAGCAGCTTAGTGCCTGTTCAAGAGACCCAGTACTTC. Translated: CASSLVPVQETQYF.

The chain carries TRBV7-9 and TRBJ2-5; TRBD1 agrees at 12 bases. Germline lookup yields CDR1 SEHNR and CDR2 FQNEAQ (reference sequence). The CDR3 has 18 amino acids. Trimming removed 6 bases from V and 6 bases from J; junction bases left unmatched: 17. In nucleotides, the CDR3 is TGTGCCAGCAGTCCCCGACTAAAGCCGGGACAGGGGGCGAAGACCCAGTACTTC. It is translated as CASSPRLKPGQGAKTQYF. Using reference TRBV7-9 and TRBJ2-5 for the parts outside the CDR3, the full variable domain is DTGVSQNPRHKITKRGQNVTFRCDPISEHNRLYWYRQTLGQGPEFLTYFQNEAQLEKSRLLSDRFSAERPKGSFSTLEIQRTEQGDSAMYLCASSPRLKPGQGAKTQYFGPGTRLLVL.

V and J are TRBV28 and TRBJ2-7; 8 positions agree with TRBD2. Looked up from germline, CDR1 is MDHEN and CDR2 is SYDVKM. Trimming cost V 3 bases and J 3 bases; bases outside gene matches: 13. The CDR3 contains 17 residues. The CDR3 spells CASSFPTGLAGLYEQYF. The CDR3 DNA reads TGTGCCAGCAGTTTCCCCACGGGGTTAGCGGGACTCTACGAGCAGTACTTC.

J is TRBJ2-7 and V is TRBV5-6; 10 positions match TRBD1. The V gene's germline CDR1 is SGHDT and CDR2 YYEEEE. There are 15 residues in the CDR3. V was pared by 4 bases and J by 3 bases, with 7 bases of the junction left unmatched. The CDR3: CASSLPGTGDYEQYF. Written as DNA, the CDR3 is TGTGCCAGCAGCCTCCCGGGGACAGGGGACTACGAGCAGTACTTC.

The V and J genes are TRBV29-1 and TRBJ2-3; D remains ambiguous. The V end was cut by 4 bases, the J end by 4 bases, with 9 bases between. The germline V gene has CDR1 SQVTM and CDR2 ANQGSEA. The CDR3 runs 12 residues. Written as DNA, the CDR3 is TGCAGCGTTGTACCGGGCTCAGATACGCAGTATTTT. Encoded protein: CSVVPGSDTQYF.